The 15 T cell receptor beta chains listed next were all sequenced from one sample in a study of Graves' ophthalmopathy and Graves' hyperthyroidism. The sequenced template was RNA, covering the TCR beta CDR3 region. An initial RT-PCR round employing HTBI primers preceded a second-round multiplex PCR. TCRdb analysed the multiplex PCR reads with MiXCR anew, one entry per CDR3 protein. The sample holds 400,000 or so distinct CDR3 sequences, roughly 14% seen once. Input material: peripheral blood. The receptors were gathered from a woman younger than 30 with stable Graves' hyperthyroidism.

This clonotype came up many times. The rearrangement links TRBV19 to TRBJ1-2; D is unresolved. The V end was cut by 5 bases, the J end by 1 base, with 5 bases between. Germline V gene data show CDR1 as LNHDA and CDR2 as SQIVND (reference sequence). The CDR3 runs to 12 residues. CDR3 amino acids: CASSYVNYGYTF. CDR3 nucleotide sequence: TGTGCCAGTAGTTACGTTAACTATGGCTACACCTTC.

At least ten counts were recorded for this clonotype. This chain joins TRBV20-1 and TRBJ2-7, with D perhaps TRBD1 (5 bases). The V end was cut by 1 base, the J end by 0 bases, with 10 bases between. This CDR3 is 14 amino acids long. Germline CDR1 reads DFQATT; CDR2 reads SNEGSKA (reference sequence). The CDR3 nucleotides are TGCAGTGCTAGAGGCAGGGAATTCTCCTACGAGCAGTACTTC. It yields the protein CSARGREFSYEQYF.

This clonotype was observed many times. The chain couples TRBV29-1 to TRBJ2-5; 13 positions agree with TRBD2. Losses at the gene ends were 8 bases for V and 5 bases for J; bases not matched to a gene: 5. This CDR3 is 13 amino acids long. Germline CDR1 SQVTM, CDR2 ANQGSEA. The DNA of the CDR3 is TGCAGCACGACTAGCGGGGGGCGGGAGACCCAGTACTTC. Residues: CSTTSGGRETQYF.

This clonotype was detected many times. The CDR3 here is CSVVQGITNTGELFF. CDR3 in DNA: TGCAGCGTTGTTCAGGGTATCACGAACACCGGGGAGCTGTTTTTT. The chain couples TRBV29-1 to TRBJ2-2; weak D call: TRBD1 (5 bases). This CDR3 comprises 15 residues. V was cut by 4 bases and J by 0 bases, with 12 bases left in between. In germline, CDR1 is SQVTM, CDR2 ANQGSEA.

The rearrangement links TRBV6-1 to TRBJ1-5; D not resolved. The germline V gene encodes CDR1 MNHNS and CDR2 SASEGT. The ends were cut back, 5 bases at V and 4 bases at J, with 15 bases in the middle. This CDR3 is built from 15 residues. The CDR3 nucleotides read TGTGCCAGCAGTCAACATCCGACGGATAATCAGCCCCAGCATTTT. This codes for CASSQHPTDNQPQHF.

This clonotype has only a few counts. This chain uses TRBV7-8 with TRBJ2-5; TRBD2 aligns across 7 bases. Trimming took 1 base from V and 1 from J; bases not matched to a gene: 3. CDR3 length: 15 residues. Germline-derived CDR1 and CDR2 are SGHVS and FQNEAQ. CDR3 residues: CASSLGGGIQETQYF. As DNA, the CDR3 is TGTGCCAGCAGCTTAGGGGGGGGAATCCAAGAGACCCAGTACTTC.

This clonotype was counted ten times or more. V usage is TRBV12-3 or TRBV12-4 and J usage is TRBJ2-5; 9 bases line up with TRBD2. The J segment lost 2 bases and the V segment lost 9 bases, leaving 10 bases of the junction unmatched. This CDR3 spans 15 amino acids. The CDR3 is CASCYLAGLQETQYF. As DNA, the CDR3 is TGTGCCAGTTGCTACCTAGCGGGGTTACAAGAGACCCAGTACTTC.

In its sample, this clonotype was seen many times. The chain employs TRBV9 and TRBJ1-3; 8 nucleotides line up with TRBD1. The CDR3 has 16 amino acids. CDR1 and CDR2 (germline): SGDLS, YYNGEE. V shed 4 bases, J shed 1 base, and the junction held 7 bases outside the gene matches. CDR3 residues: CASSSGQGLSGNTIYF. CDR3 DNA sequence: TGTGCCAGCAGCTCAGGACAGGGTTTATCTGGAAACACCATATATTTT.

This clonotype was picked up many times. V is TRBV13 and J is TRBJ2-7, with D possibly matching TRBD2 (6 bases). The CDR3 spans 14 residues. Germline CDR1 reads PRHDT; CDR2 reads FYEKMQ (reference sequence). Trimming removed 2 bases at V and 0 bases at J, with 8 bases between. The CDR3 DNA reads TGTGCCAGCAGCTTATCGGGGGACTCCTACGAGCAGTACTTC. Protein product: CASSLSGDSYEQYF.

V and J are TRBV25-1 and TRBJ1-6; TRBD1 agrees at 12 bases. J gave up 8 bases and V 5 bases, and 4 bases lay outside the gene matches. This CDR3 has 15 amino acids. Germline V lookup: CDR1 MGHDK, CDR2 SYGVNS. CDR3 in DNA: TGTGCCAGCAGTACCCGGGACAGGGGGCATTCACCCCTCCACTTT. This codes for CASSTRDRGHSPLHF.

In this sample, this clonotype turned up many times. The chain combines TRBV20-1 with TRBJ2-7, with D possibly TRBD2 on 5 matching bases. Trimming removed 1 base from V and 0 bases from J, with 16 bases in between. This CDR3 is built from 16 residues. Per germline, CDR1 DFQATT and CDR2 SNEGSKA (reference sequence). The CDR3 region is CSARARRLAASYEQYF. The CDR3 nucleotides are TGCAGTGCTAGAGCTCGCAGGCTAGCTGCCTCCTACGAGCAGTACTTC.

The V call is TRBV4-1, the J call TRBJ2-3, with a possible D match to TRBD1 (5 bases). The germline V gene has CDR1 MGHRA and CDR2 YSYEKL. Trimming cost V 0 bases and J 3 bases, with 7 bases left between them. The CDR3 covers 14 residues. The CDR3 loop is CASSQDRATDTQYF. CDR3 nucleotide sequence: TGCGCCAGCAGCCAAGACAGGGCTACAGATACGCAGTATTTT.

This clonotype was seen at least ten times. The chain uses TRBV28 and TRBJ1-1; 8 bases match TRBD1. V lost 5 bases and J lost 4; bases outside the gene matches: 12. Germline V gene sequence: CDR1 MDHEN, CDR2 SYDVKM. The CDR3 runs to 16 residues. The CDR3 is CASSILQGAGGTEAFF. The CDR3 DNA sequence: TGTGCCAGCAGTATACTCCAGGGGGCTGGGGGCACTGAAGCTTTCTTT.

This clonotype was seen many times. The chain recombines TRBV6-2 or TRBV6-3 with TRBJ1-6; possible D gene TRBD1, 5 bases. Germline CDR1 MNHEY, CDR2 SVGEGT. CDR3 length: 13 residues. Trimming stripped 11 bases from V and 6 bases from J, with 14 bases between. The CDR3 sequence is CAGGVAGNSPLHF. In nucleotides, the CDR3 is TGTGCCGGGGGAGTGGCGGGTAATTCACCCCTCCACTTT.

J is TRBJ2-7 and V is TRBV20-1, with TRBD2 matching over 10 bases. V shed 4 bases and J 6 bases; nucleotides not matched to a gene: 6. This CDR3 is built from 13 residues. Germline lookup yields CDR1 DFQATT and CDR2 SNEGSKA (reference sequence). In DNA, the CDR3 is TGCAGTGCTACCACTAGCGGGGCTGGCGAGCAGTACTTC. Amino acids: CSATTSGAGEQYF.